A few counts support the clone carrying this TCR beta chain. 60 Vbeta and 13 Jbeta primers were used in PCR. The assay was immunoSEQ multiplex PCR, and TCRdb's table has in-frame clones only and misses some. The sample carries about 110,000 clones, 70% to 85% recorded once. This sample is part of a study of cytomegalovirus exposure and HLA in healthy donors. Sequencing was done on a sample of PBMCs. The source of this sequence is a man in his 60s in good health and CMV-seronegative.

As DNA, the CDR3 is TGTGCCAGCAGCTTAAGGGACAGAGGAACCGGGGAGCTGTTTTTT. Amino acid sequence: CASSLRDRGTGELFF. This chain joins TRBV7-8 and TRBJ2-2, with 7 bases fitting TRBD1. CDR3 length equals 15 residues. Germline assignment: CDR1 SGHVS and CDR2 FQNEAQ. J was trimmed by 5 bases and V by 2 bases; bases with no gene match: 5.